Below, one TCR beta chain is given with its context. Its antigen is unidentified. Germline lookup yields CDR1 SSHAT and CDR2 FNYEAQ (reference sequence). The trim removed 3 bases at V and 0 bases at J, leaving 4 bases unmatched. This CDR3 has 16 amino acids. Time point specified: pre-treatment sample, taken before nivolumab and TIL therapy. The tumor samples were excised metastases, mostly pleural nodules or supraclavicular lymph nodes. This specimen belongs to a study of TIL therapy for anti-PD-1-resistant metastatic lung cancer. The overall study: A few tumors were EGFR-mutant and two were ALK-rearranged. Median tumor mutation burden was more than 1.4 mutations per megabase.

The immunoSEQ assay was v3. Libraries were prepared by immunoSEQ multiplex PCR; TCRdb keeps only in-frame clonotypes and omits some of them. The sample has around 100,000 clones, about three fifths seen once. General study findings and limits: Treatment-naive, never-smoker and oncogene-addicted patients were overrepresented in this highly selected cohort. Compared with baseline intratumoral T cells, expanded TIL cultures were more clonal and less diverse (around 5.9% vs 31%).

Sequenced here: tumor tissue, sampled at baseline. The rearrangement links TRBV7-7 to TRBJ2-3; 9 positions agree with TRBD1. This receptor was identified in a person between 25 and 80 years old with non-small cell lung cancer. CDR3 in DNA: TGTGCCAGCAGCTTTTCAGGACAGGGGAGCACAGATACGCAGTATTTT. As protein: CASSFSGQGSTDTQYF.